These 22 T cell receptor beta chains originate from one sample sequenced in a study of blood T cell repertoires in COVID-19. The data were produced by immunoSEQ multiplex PCR, yet TCRdb's version contains in-frame clones alone and is incomplete. Of roughly 150,000 clones listed, around four fifths are singletons. The specimen sequenced was PBMCs or T cells enriched from blood (not recorded which). These receptors all come from a woman in her forties who had recovered from COVID-19.

The J gene is TRBJ2-1, the V gene TRBV5-4; the match to TRBD2 covers 12 bases. Looked up from germline, CDR1 is SGHNT and CDR2 is YYREEE (reference sequence). The J segment lost 5 bases and the V segment lost 2 bases, leaving 2 bases of the junction unmatched. The CDR3 runs 15 residues. The CDR3 is CASSLASGGDNEQFF. The CDR3 DNA follows: TGTGCCAGCAGCTTAGCTAGCGGGGGGGACAATGAGCAGTTCTTC. The full variable domain, completed using reference TRBV5-4 and TRBJ2-1, is ETGVTQSPTHLIKTRGQQVTLRCSSQSGHNTVSWYQQALGQGPQFIFQYYREEENGRGNFPPRFSGLQFPNYSSELNVNALELDDSALYLCASSLASGGDNEQFFGPGTRLTVL.

The CDR3 spells CASSTTSGDEQFF. DNA of the CDR3: TGTGCCAGTAGTACGACTAGCGGCGATGAGCAGTTCTTC. The gene calls are TRBV19 and TRBJ2-1; 9 bases align to TRBD2. J was trimmed by 8 bases and V by 4 bases; bases with no gene match: 3. Germline CDR1 is LNHDA and CDR2 is SQIVND (reference sequence). The CDR3 consists of 13 residues.

The rearrangement joins TRBV3-1 (or the pseudogene TRBV3-2) to TRBJ1-1; D is ambiguous. The CDR3 is made up of 13 amino acids. V was trimmed by 4 bases and J by 6 bases, leaving 12 bases between them. CDR1 LGHDT and CDR2 YNNKEL come from the germline V gene (reference sequence). DNA of the CDR3: TGTGCCAGCAGCCGTCGTGAGGGTTCTGAAGCTTTCTTT. Amino acids: CASSRREGSEAFF.

The chain links TRBV7-8 to TRBJ2-3; 8 bases match TRBD2. The CDR3 spans 16 residues. V trimming: 0 bases; J trimming: 4 bases; junction bases outside the gene matches: 6. CDR1 is SGHVS, CDR2 FQNEAQ, per germline. The CDR3 sequence: CASSLAEFGGADTQYF. CDR3 coding DNA: TGTGCCAGCAGCTTAGCGGAGTTCGGGGGGGCAGATACGCAGTATTTT.

This chain connects TRBV4-2 to TRBJ2-2, with TRBD2 matching over 9 bases. CDR1 is LGHNA and CDR2 is YNFKEQ in the germline V gene. V lost 0 bases and J lost 5; bases outside the gene matches: 13. The CDR3 spans 19 residues. The CDR3 loop reads CASSQDLSASGVGTGELFF. In nucleotides, the CDR3 is TGTGCCAGCAGCCAAGATTTGTCGGCTAGCGGGGTCGGGACCGGGGAGCTGTTTTTT.

The V call is TRBV4-1, the J call TRBJ1-5; tentatively, D is TRBD1 (6 bases). CDR1 is MGHRA and CDR2 is YSYEKL in the germline V gene. V gave up 3 bases and J gave up 10 bases, with 16 bases separating them. The CDR3 sequence is 14 residues long. The CDR3 is CASSQGQGSFPQHF. CDR3 sequence (DNA): TGCGCCAGCAGCCAGGGACAAGGATCATTCCCCCAGCATTTT.

The V call is TRBV3-1 (or the pseudogene TRBV3-2), the J call TRBJ2-7, with D unresolved. The germline V gene has CDR1 LGHDT and CDR2 YNNKEL (reference sequence). V shed 1 base and J shed 0 bases, with 7 bases lying between them. The CDR3 has 14 amino acids. This chain's CDR3 is CASSQVSYSYEQYF. DNA of the CDR3: TGTGCCAGCAGCCAAGTTTCCTACTCCTACGAGCAGTACTTC.

The chain carries TRBV7-9 and TRBJ2-5; D ambiguous. From germline, CDR1 is SEHNR and CDR2 FQNEAQ (reference sequence). V was trimmed by 5 bases and J by 0 bases, leaving 10 bases between them. The CDR3 runs to 14 residues. The DNA of the CDR3 is TGTGCCAGCAGCCATTTCAGTAACCAAGAGACCCAGTACTTC. This gives the protein CASSHFSNQETQYF.

This clone was observed a few times. The chain has TRBV4-2 and TRBJ1-3; perhaps TRBD1 as D (6 bases). Germline V lookup: CDR1 LGHNA, CDR2 YNFKEQ. Trimming removed 0 bases from V and 4 bases from J, with 16 bases in between. This CDR3 is 17 amino acids long. CDR3 region: CASSQELRGAQGNTIYF. CDR3 DNA: TGTGCCAGCAGCCAAGAATTACGGGGGGCTCAGGGAAACACCATATATTTT.

The CDR3 sequence is CASSSGLAGPHNEQFF. DNA of the CDR3: TGTGCCAGCAGCTCCGGACTAGCGGGCCCCCACAATGAGCAGTTCTTC. The chain uses TRBV7-6 and TRBJ2-1; 11 nucleotides match TRBD2. Germline assignment: CDR1 SGHVS and CDR2 FNYEAQ. Trimming removed 4 bases from V and 5 bases from J; junction bases left unmatched: 7. The CDR3 is 16 amino acids.

V gene TRBV4-2 combines with J gene TRBJ2-2, with 8 positions matching TRBD2. This CDR3 region has 15 residues. V lost 0 bases and J lost 8; bases outside the gene matches: 5. Germline CDR1 reads LGHNA; CDR2 reads YNFKEQ. Here the CDR3 reads CASSQERIAGGELFF. The CDR3 DNA follows: TGTGCCAGCAGCCAAGAAAGGATAGCGGGAGGGGAGCTGTTTTTT.

The chain joins TRBV21-1 to TRBJ1-2; the table calls TRBD1, which could not be checked here. TRBV21-1 corresponds to a pseudogene. This CDR3 spans 13 amino acids. CDR3 residues: CASSNRTEYGYTF. The CDR3 region has the DNA TGTGCCAGCAGCAACCGGACAGAGTATGGCTACACCTTC.

This chain links TRBV6-5 with TRBJ2-2, with D unclear. This CDR3 has 14 amino acids. The germline gives CDR1 MNHEY, CDR2 SVGAGI. V lost 2 bases and J lost 3, with 7 bases in between. CDR3 DNA sequence: TGTGCCAGCAGTTACAACGAGTACACCGGGGAGCTGTTTTTT. Encoded protein: CASSYNEYTGELFF.

This clone has a handful of counts. This rearrangement joins TRBV28 to TRBJ2-3; perhaps TRBD1 as D (5 bases). This CDR3 comprises 14 residues. The germline V and J ends were trimmed by 3 bases and 8 bases, with 15 bases remaining between them. Looked up from germline, CDR1 is MDHEN and CDR2 is SYDVKM. CDR3 sequence (DNA): TGTGCCAGCAGTTTGGGGCAGGGTGTGGGTACGCAGTATTTT. Translation: CASSLGQGVGTQYF.

The chain employs TRBV27 and TRBJ1-4; D is undetermined. Germline V CDR1 and CDR2: MNHEY, SMNVEV (reference sequence). The CDR3 length is 13 residues. The V gene lost 5 bases and the J gene lost 8 bases, with 12 bases spanning the gap. The CDR3 region is CASSAERGEKLFF. DNA for the CDR3: TGTGCCAGCAGTGCCGAACGAGGGGAAAAACTGTTTTTT. Drawing the rest from reference TRBV27 and TRBJ1-4, the complete variable domain is EAQVTQNPRYLITVTGKKLTVTCSQNMNHEYMSWYRQDPGLGLRQIYYSMNVEVTDKGDVPEGYKVSRKEKRNFPLILESPSPNQTSLYFCASSAERGEKLFFGSGTQLSVL.

The chain couples TRBV4-1 to TRBJ2-3; possibly TRBD2 for D (5 bases). Trimming stripped 8 bases from V and 0 bases from J, with 12 bases between. There are 14 residues in the CDR3. CDR1 is MGHRA, CDR2 YSYEKL, per germline. CDR3 bases: TGCGCCAGCGGAGGTAAAACTAGCACAGATACGCAGTATTTT. This translates into CASGGKTSTDTQYF.

The genes are TRBV19 and TRBJ2-7; 10 positions agree with TRBD2. The J segment lost 4 bases and the V segment lost 3 bases, leaving 6 bases of the junction unmatched. The germline V gene has CDR1 LNHDA and CDR2 SQIVND (reference sequence). This CDR3 is built from 15 residues. CDR3 in amino acids: CASSILASGGYEQYF. For the CDR3, the DNA is TGTGCCAGTAGTATTTTGGCTAGCGGGGGATACGAGCAGTACTTC. Complete variable domain (other parts from reference TRBV19 and TRBJ2-7): DGGITQSPKYLFRKEGQNVTLSCEQNLNHDAMYWYRQDPGQGLRLIYYSQIVNDFQKGDIAEGYSVSREKKESFPLTVTSAQKNPTAFYLCASSILASGGYEQYFGPGTRLTVT.

The genes are TRBV6-4 and TRBJ1-6, with a possible D match to TRBD1 (5 bases). The germline V gene has CDR1 MRHNA and CDR2 SNTAGT. V shed 6 bases and J shed 7 bases, with 16 bases lying between them. The CDR3 covers 15 residues. CDR3 region: CASSAVVGENSPLHF. The CDR3, as DNA: TGTGCCAGCAGCGCAGTGGTAGGGGAAAATTCACCCCTCCACTTT.

The chain uses TRBV27 and TRBJ1-2, with TRBD1 identical over 9 bases. Trimming at V came to 10 bases and at J to 4 bases, leaving 13 bases not matched to a gene. CDR1 is MNHEY and CDR2 is SMNVEV in the germline V gene (reference sequence). This CDR3 comprises 15 residues. Written as DNA, the CDR3 is TGTGCCACCTGGGACAGGGACTTGGGGTTCTATGGCTACACCTTC. Its translation is CATWDRDLGFYGYTF.

This clone came up a few times. The chain couples TRBV2 to TRBJ1-5, with D possibly TRBD1 on 6 matching bases. CDR3 length: 18 amino acids. The V gene lost 5 bases and the J gene lost 6 bases, with 26 bases spanning the gap. Germline-derived CDR1 and CDR2 are SNHLY and FYNNEI. CDR3 DNA: TGTGCCAGCAGTCAATACATGGGAGGGGGGGAGTCCACTCAGCCCCAGCATTTT. Translated: CASSQYMGGGESTQPQHF.

The chain carries TRBV12-3 or TRBV12-4 and TRBJ1-1; D remains unclear. V dropped 3 bases and J dropped 4 bases, with 9 bases sitting between them. The CDR3 runs to 13 residues. CDR3 sequence: CASSLGTGTEAFF. As DNA, the CDR3 is TGTGCCAGCAGTTTGGGCACTGGCACTGAAGCTTTCTTT.

V gene TRBV18 combines with J gene TRBJ1-6; perhaps TRBD1 as D (5 bases). Per germline, CDR1 KGHSH and CDR2 LQKENI. V was shortened by 4 bases and J by 0 bases, with 10 bases between the two germline ends. The CDR3 extends over 16 amino acids. CDR3 DNA sequence: TGTGCCAGCTCACGCGACAGCCTCTCCTATAATTCACCCCTCCACTTT. Translation: CASSRDSLSYNSPLHF.